The 32 T cell receptor beta chains below all came from one sample that was sequenced in a study of OX40 agonist ivuxolimab in advanced cancers. The data were produced by immunoSEQ multiplex PCR, yet TCRdb's version contains in-frame clones alone and is incomplete. The sample has approximately 87,000 clones, around nine tenths seen once. This specimen was CD4+ or CD8+ T cells sorted from blood, taken in a trial of the OX40 agonist ivuxolimab. These TCRs come from an adult with an advanced solid tumor such as melanoma, head and neck, liver or kidney cancer.

V usage is TRBV7-6 and J usage is TRBJ1-3; D remains ambiguous. V shed 1 base and J shed 0 bases, with 13 bases lying between them. CDR1 is SGHVS and CDR2 is FNYEAQ in the germline V gene. The CDR3 loop spans 17 amino acids. The CDR3 loop reads CASSLGLAAASGNTIYF. As DNA, the CDR3 is TGTGCCAGCAGCTTAGGGTTGGCAGCCGCCTCTGGAAACACCATATATTTT.

A note on this clone: Other DNA sequences in the sample encode the same CDR3. This chain uses TRBV18 with TRBJ2-7, with TRBD1 matching over 8 bases. This CDR3 contains 13 residues. Trimming removed 3 bases from V and 2 bases from J; junction bases left unmatched: 0. Germline V CDR1 and CDR2: KGHSH, LQKENI. Here the CDR3 DNA reads TGTGCCAGCTCACCGGACAGGGCCTACGAGCAGTACTTC. Protein product: CASSPDRAYEQYF.

J is TRBJ2-7 and V is TRBV11-2; no definite D call. The CDR3 runs to 13 residues. V dropped 5 bases and J dropped 4 bases, with 12 bases sitting between them. CDR1 is SGHAT and CDR2 is FQNNGV in the germline V gene. The CDR3 DNA follows: TGTGCCAGCAGCCCCTTGAGATCGTACGAGCAGTACTTC. This gives the protein CASSPLRSYEQYF.

This sequence joins TRBV27 and TRBJ2-1, with 9 bases that match TRBD2. The CDR3 has 15 residues. V lost 5 bases and J lost 5; bases outside the gene matches: 7. Germline V gene sequence: CDR1 MNHEY, CDR2 SMNVEV (reference sequence). CDR3 nucleotides: TGTGCCAGCAGTCCAAGGCTAGCGGGGAACAATGAGCAGTTCTTC. It encodes CASSPRLAGNNEQFF.

This chain links TRBV28 with TRBJ2-4; 9 bases map to TRBD1. Per the germline V gene, CDR1 is MDHEN and CDR2 is SYDVKM. V gave up 4 bases and J gave up 1 base; unmatched junction bases: 2. The CDR3 length is 15 residues. The CDR3 is CASSSTGGAKNIQYF. The CDR3 region has the DNA TGTGCCAGCAGTTCCACAGGGGGCGCCAAAAACATTCAGTACTTC.

This chain uses TRBV5-1 with TRBJ2-5; 13 positions agree with TRBD2. Germline CDR1 reads SGHRS; CDR2 reads YFSETQ. V trimming: 2 bases; J trimming: 4 bases; junction bases outside the gene matches: 11. The CDR3 runs to 18 residues. CDR3 in amino acids: CASSFGLRTSGSAETQYF. For the CDR3, the DNA is TGCGCCAGCAGCTTTGGACTCCGGACTAGCGGGAGCGCAGAGACCCAGTACTTC.

J is TRBJ2-7 and V is TRBV5-6; TRBD2 is a possible D gene (6 bases). CDR3 length: 15 amino acids. V gave up 4 bases and J gave up 2 bases, with 16 bases separating them. Germline V gives CDR1 SGHDT, CDR2 YYEEEE. The CDR3 coding sequence is TGTGCCAGCAGCACCGGGACTCGCCAACCCTACGAGCAGTACTTC. Protein product: CASSTGTRQPYEQYF.

The chain carries TRBV9 and TRBJ2-1; 8 bases map to TRBD2. Germline V gene sequence: CDR1 SGDLS, CDR2 YYNGEE. The CDR3 runs 14 residues. V lost 2 bases, J lost 3 bases, and 1 base stayed unmatched. CDR3 region: CASSVSGNYNEQFF. The CDR3 bases are TGTGCCAGCAGCGTTAGCGGGAACTACAATGAGCAGTTCTTC.

The chain links TRBV7-2 to TRBJ2-5; D is possibly TRBD2 (6 bases). This CDR3 comprises 17 residues. CDR1 and CDR2 (germline): SGHTA, FQGNSA. Deletions cut 2 bases from V and 7 bases from J, with 23 bases between. This CDR3 reads CASSLTPGNPGGRTQYF. CDR3 nucleotides: TGTGCCAGCAGCTTAACCCCCGGGAACCCCGGGGGAAGGACCCAGTACTTC. The full variable domain, its missing parts supplied by reference TRBV7-2 and TRBJ2-5, is GAGVSQSPSNKVTEKGKDVELRCDPISGHTALYWYRQSLGQGLEFLIYFQGNSAPDKSGLPSDRFSAERTGGSVSTLTIQRTQQEDSAVYLCASSLTPGNPGGRTQYFGPGTRLLVL.

The chain carries TRBV6-1 and TRBJ2-3; no definite D call. The CDR3 is 12 residues long. CDR1 MNHNS and CDR2 SASEGT come from the germline V gene. Trimming stripped 5 bases from V and 3 bases from J, with 6 bases between. The CDR3 DNA sequence: TGTGCCAGCAGTCCCAGGACAGATACGCAGTATTTT. This sequence encodes CASSPRTDTQYF.

The chain links TRBV15 to TRBJ2-1; 12 bases agree with TRBD2. With 0 bases clipped from V and 10 bases from J, the junction kept 4 bases outside the gene matches. From germline, CDR1 is LNHNV and CDR2 YYDKDF (reference sequence). The CDR3 is 15 amino acids. CDR3 bases: TGTGCCACCAGCAGAGATCGACTAGCGGGAGAAGAGCAGTTCTTC. Residues: CATSRDRLAGEEQFF.

The chain recombines TRBV7-8 with TRBJ1-3; D is perhaps TRBD1 (5 bases). The ends were cut back, 0 bases at V and 2 bases at J, with 11 bases in the middle. The CDR3 has 16 amino acids. Germline CDR1 reads SGHVS; CDR2 reads FQNEAQ. The CDR3 nucleotides read TGTGCCAGCAGCTTAGCTTGGGGGACGGCTGGAAACACCATATATTTT. This gives the protein CASSLAWGTAGNTIYF.

The V call is TRBV28, the J call TRBJ2-6; the D gene is possibly TRBD2 (5 bases). The CDR3 is 15 amino acids. CDR1 MDHEN and CDR2 SYDVKM come from the germline V gene. Trimming removed 6 bases from V and 2 bases from J, with 11 bases in between. The CDR3 nucleotides read TGTGCCAGCAGCCTGCGGAGGCCTGGGGCCAACGTCCTGACTTTC. Translating it yields CASSLRRPGANVLTF. Looking up the rest from reference TRBV28 and TRBJ2-6 gives the full variable domain: DVKVTQSSRYLVKRTGEKVFLECVQDMDHENMFWYRQDPGLGLRLIYFSYDVKMKEKGDIPEGYSVSREKKERFSLILESASTNQTSMYLCASSLRRPGANVLTFGAGSRLTVL.

This clone was detected once. The chain combines TRBV5-4 with TRBJ2-7; D is unclear. Trimming took off 0 bases at V and 3 bases at J, with 7 bases between the two ends. Germline CDR1 SGHNT, CDR2 YYREEE (reference sequence). There are 13 residues in the CDR3. CDR3 sequence reads: CASSLASGYEQYF. The CDR3 DNA sequence: TGTGCCAGCAGCTTGGCCTCAGGCTACGAGCAGTACTTC.

This chain connects TRBV7-2 to TRBJ2-1; TRBD2 agrees at 10 bases. The CDR3 totals 17 residues. Looked up from germline, CDR1 is SGHTA and CDR2 is FQGNSA. Trimming removed 1 base from V and 4 bases from J; junction bases left unmatched: 7. The CDR3 reads CASSLGPSGRGYNEQFF. In DNA form, the CDR3 reads TGTGCCAGCAGCTTAGGGCCAAGCGGGAGGGGGTACAATGAGCAGTTCTTC.

The chain employs TRBV28 and TRBJ2-7; a possible D gene is TRBD1 (6 bases). Germline V gene lookup returns CDR1 MDHEN and CDR2 SYDVKM. The CDR3 runs to 14 residues. Trimming left V 5 bases short and J 2 bases short, with 13 bases between. The CDR3 loop reads CASSPTGPPYEQYF. The CDR3 region has the DNA TGTGCCAGCAGTCCTACAGGGCCCCCCTACGAGCAGTACTTC.

The chain is built from TRBV7-2 and TRBJ1-1; D is perhaps TRBD1 (5 bases). CDR3 size: 14 residues. Germline V gene lookup returns CDR1 SGHTA and CDR2 FQGNSA. Trimming removed 7 bases at V and 1 base at J, with 13 bases between. In DNA form, the CDR3 reads TGTGCCAGCACTAACAGGTTGGGGAACACTGAAGCTTTCTTT. Residues: CASTNRLGNTEAFF.

The CDR3 here is CASSSRLNTEAFF. The CDR3 DNA reads as TGTGCCAGCAGCTCACGACTGAACACTGAAGCTTTCTTT. The chain carries TRBV11-2 and TRBJ1-1; D gene ambiguous. The CDR3 runs to 13 residues. Germline V lookup: CDR1 SGHAT, CDR2 FQNNGV. V was pared by 4 bases and J by 0 bases, with 6 bases between.

The V gene is TRBV19, the J gene TRBJ2-1, with D hard to call. The germline V gene has CDR1 LNHDA and CDR2 SQIVND (reference sequence). Trimming pared 1 base from V and 3 bases from J, leaving 10 bases between. The CDR3 runs to 15 residues. CDR3 bases: TGTGCCAGTAGTATAGCCAGCCTCCTCTACAATGAGCAGTTCTTC. Translation: CASSIASLLYNEQFF.

As to this clone: Germline and junction disagree at one end, which may indicate a read error. The genes are TRBV5-4 and TRBJ2-7; a weak D match, TRBD2 (7 bases). Germline loops: CDR1 SGHNT, CDR2 YYREEE (reference sequence). The length of the CDR3 is 15 residues. Here the CDR3 reads CASSQVREGDYEQYF. The CDR3 DNA is TGCGCCAGCAGCCAAGTAAGGGAGGGGGACTACGAGCAGTACTTC.

The gene calls are TRBV30 and TRBJ2-2, with D tentatively TRBD2 (5 bases). The CDR3 totals 13 residues. V was pared by 1 base and J by 8 bases, with 11 bases between. Germline lookup yields CDR1 GTSNPN and CDR2 SVGIG (reference sequence). CDR3 in DNA: TGTGCCTGGAGTGAACTAGGAGCGGGGGAGCTGTTTTTT. The encoded protein is CAWSELGAGELFF. Filled out from reference TRBV30 and TRBJ2-2, the complete variable domain reads SQTIHQWPATLVQPVGSPLSLECTVEGTSNPNLYWYRQAAGRGLQLLFYSVGIGQISSEVPQNLSASRPQDRQFILSSKKLLLSDSGFYLCAWSELGAGELFFGEGSRLTVL.

At least ten counts were recorded for this clone. DNA of the CDR3: TGTGCCAGTACTTCCGGGACAGGTGGGGCCTACGAGCAGTACTTC. Protein: CASTSGTGGAYEQYF. The chain links TRBV19 to TRBJ2-7; 8 positions match TRBD1. Trimming cost V 7 bases and J 2 bases; bases outside gene matches: 10. This CDR3 is 15 amino acids long. CDR1 and CDR2 (germline): LNHDA, SQIVND (reference sequence).

J is TRBJ2-1 and V is TRBV18; unclear D gene. The germline CDR1 and CDR2 sequences are KGHSH and LQKENI. The CDR3 is made up of 12 amino acids. With 2 bases removed from V and 4 bases from J, the gap between germline ends came to 3 bases. This chain's CDR3 is CASSPIYNEQFF. The CDR3 DNA is TGTGCCAGCTCACCAATATACAATGAGCAGTTCTTC.

This chain uses TRBV6-1 with TRBJ1-1; weak D call: TRBD1 (5 bases). The germline CDR1 and CDR2 sequences are MNHNS and SASEGT. Trimming stripped 2 bases from V and 0 bases from J, with 10 bases between. The CDR3 runs to 15 residues. The CDR3 DNA is TGTGCCAGCAGTGAACTGACAGAGATGAACACTGAAGCTTTCTTT. The encoded protein is CASSELTEMNTEAFF.

The J gene is TRBJ2-1, the V gene TRBV19; 12 nucleotides align to TRBD1. V gave up 4 bases and J gave up 5 bases; unmatched junction bases: 3. Germline values: CDR1 LNHDA, CDR2 SQIVND (reference sequence). The CDR3 runs to 15 residues. The CDR3, as DNA: TGTGCCAGTAGTACTCGGGACAGGGGGCACAATGAGCAGTTCTTC. Its translation is CASSTRDRGHNEQFF.

The CDR3 DNA reads as TGTGCCAGCAGTTACAGTAGGGGTCTTGGCTACACCTTC. Its translation is CASSYSRGLGYTF. The rearrangement joins TRBV6-5 to TRBJ1-2, with D possibly matching TRBD1 (5 bases). Germline V gene data show CDR1 as MNHEY and CDR2 as SVGAGI. V lost 2 bases to trimming and J lost 7 bases, with 11 bases between them. This CDR3 is 13 amino acids long.

This clone appeared once. The gene calls are TRBV7-2 and TRBJ2-4; no firm D call. Germline V gene lookup returns CDR1 SGHTA and CDR2 FQGNSA. V was trimmed by 5 bases and J by 1 base, leaving 6 bases between them. This CDR3 comprises 13 residues. The CDR3 sequence is CASSPHAKNIQYF. The CDR3 bases are TGTGCCAGCAGCCCCCACGCCAAAAACATTCAGTACTTC.

The V call is TRBV7-2, the J call TRBJ2-1, with 7 bases identical to TRBD1. With V trimmed by 7 bases and J by 8 bases, 11 bases remained unmatched. The CDR3 is 14 residues long. CDR1 and CDR2 (germline): SGHTA, FQGNSA. The CDR3 nucleotides read TGTGCCAGCAAAAGAGGGACAGTGTCCGATGAGCAGTTCTTC. It is translated as CASKRGTVSDEQFF.

V and J are TRBV7-2 and TRBJ2-7; 11 bases agree with TRBD2. CDR1 and CDR2 (germline): SGHTA, FQGNSA. This CDR3 is 15 amino acids long. V was clipped by 6 bases and J by 3 bases; unmatched bases: 7. This CDR3 is CASSSGRAPFYEQYF. The CDR3 coding sequence is TGTGCCAGCAGTAGCGGGAGGGCCCCCTTCTACGAGCAGTACTTC.

CDR3 region: CASSWDRLSTEAFF. The CDR3, as DNA: TGTGCCAGCAGCTGGGACAGGCTGAGCACTGAAGCTTTCTTT. This chain uses TRBV7-3 with TRBJ1-1; TRBD1 agrees at 8 bases. This CDR3 is 14 amino acids long. The V gene's germline CDR1 is SGHTA and CDR2 FQGTGA. Germline trimming cut 4 bases from V and 4 bases from J; bases unmatched to any gene: 5. The full variable domain, completed using reference TRBV7-3 and TRBJ1-1, is GAGVSQTPSNKVTEKGKYVELRCDPISGHTALYWYRQSLGQGPEFLIYFQGTGAADDSGLPNDRFFAVRPEGSVSTLKIQRTERGDSAVYLCASSWDRLSTEAFFGQGTRLTVV.

V usage is TRBV7-2 and J usage is TRBJ1-4; D is possibly TRBD1 (6 bases). V was cut by 1 base and J by 2 bases, with 8 bases left in between. Germline V gene lookup returns CDR1 SGHTA and CDR2 FQGNSA. The CDR3 has 15 residues. The CDR3, as DNA: TGTGCCAGCAGCTTAGTGGGGGCCACTAATGAAAAACTGTTTTTT. Protein product: CASSLVGATNEKLFF.

This rearrangement joins TRBV5-6 to TRBJ2-1, with 12 bases identical to TRBD2. Germline V CDR1 and CDR2: SGHDT, YYEEEE. The CDR3 runs to 17 residues. V gave up 2 bases and J gave up 0 bases; unmatched junction bases: 3. CDR3 sequence reads: CASSFSSGRASYNEQFF. CDR3 in DNA: TGTGCCAGCAGCTTCTCTAGCGGGAGGGCCTCCTACAATGAGCAGTTCTTC.